The 10 T cell receptor beta chains below were found in one sample sequenced in a study of T cell changes during pregnancy in multiple sclerosis. The protocol was immunoSEQ multiplex PCR, while the TCRdb copy is restricted to in-frame clones and leaves out a portion. Altogether 46,000 or so clones are present, 85% to 90% being singletons, with the ten largest covering 4% to 5%. Material: peripheral blood, obtained in the second trimester of pregnancy. Receptors were obtained from a female donor in good health, enrolled as a control in a pregnancy study.

The chain is built from TRBV19 and TRBJ1-4; D ambiguous. V was clipped by 7 bases and J by 0 bases, with 15 bases between them. The CDR3 length is 16 residues. The germline gives CDR1 LNHDA, CDR2 SQIVND (reference sequence). The CDR3 coding sequence is TGTGCCAGTAATGCCCTCGGGCGGGCAACTAATGAAAAACTGTTTTTT. Translated: CASNALGRATNEKLFF.

V usage is TRBV5-8 and J usage is TRBJ2-3; 8 nucleotides agree with TRBD2. CDR1 and CDR2 (germline): SGHTS, YDEGEE. The J segment lost 3 bases and the V segment lost 1 base, leaving 10 bases of the junction unmatched. CDR3 length: 17 amino acids. CDR3: CASSLRGSGRGTDTQYF. CDR3 nucleotides: TGTGCCAGCAGCTTGCGGGGGAGCGGGAGAGGGACAGATACGCAGTATTTT.

The chain couples TRBV5-1 to TRBJ2-3; 8 bases line up with TRBD1. This CDR3 has 14 amino acids. The V and J ends lost 4 bases and 2 bases, in that order; junction bases with no gene match: 3. Germline lookup yields CDR1 SGHRS and CDR2 YFSETQ. Written as DNA, the CDR3 is TGCGCCAGCAGCGGACAGGGAAACACAGATACGCAGTATTTT. Translated, it gives CASSGQGNTDTQYF. The variable domain in full, with the rest retrieved from reference TRBV5-1 and TRBJ2-3, is KAGVTQTPRYLIKTRGQQVTLSCSPISGHRSVSWYQQTPGQGLQFLFEYFSETQRNKGNFPGRFSGRQFSNSRSEMNVSTLELGDSALYLCASSGQGNTDTQYFGPGTRLTVL.

This clone has a single count. This rearrangement joins TRBV7-2 to TRBJ2-2, with TRBD2 as a possible D gene (6 bases). Trimming pared 8 bases from V and 3 bases from J, leaving 13 bases between. This CDR3 has 14 amino acids. CDR1 and CDR2 (germline): SGHTA, FQGNSA. The DNA of the CDR3 is TGTGCCAGCGGGACTCTGGGGGACACCGGGGAGCTGTTTTTT. Amino acids: CASGTLGDTGELFF.

This chain links TRBV6-5 with TRBJ2-5; D may be TRBD1 (5 bases). Germline V lookup: CDR1 MNHEY, CDR2 SVGAGI. CDR3 size: 13 residues. V lost 5 bases to trimming and J lost 2 bases, with 9 bases between them. CDR3 coding DNA: TGTGCCAGCAGTCAAACAGGACAAGAGACCCAGTACTTC. Its translation: CASSQTGQETQYF.

The rearrangement uses TRBV6-1 and TRBJ1-2; D may be TRBD1 (6 bases). V lost 7 bases and J lost 8, with 23 bases in between. Germline CDR1 is MNHNS and CDR2 is SASEGT. This CDR3 has 15 amino acids. The chain's CDR3 is CASILTRGAEGGYTF. CDR3 in DNA: TGTGCCAGCATCCTGACCCGGGGGGCGGAGGGGGGCTACACCTTC.

The chain is built from TRBV21-1 and TRBJ2-5; the D call TRBD1 from the table was never checked on the DNA. TRBV21-1 is annotated as a pseudogene. CDR3 length: 13 amino acids. The CDR3 here is CASSSQYGETQYF. CDR3 in DNA: TGTGCCAGCAGCAGCCAGTATGGAGAGACCCAGTACTTC.

The chain uses TRBV6-1 and TRBJ2-7; possible D gene TRBD2, 6 bases. The germline gives CDR1 MNHNS, CDR2 SASEGT. This CDR3 region has 14 residues. V shed 7 bases and J shed 6 bases, with 19 bases lying between them. The CDR3 DNA sequence: TGTGCCAGCACGGGTAGCGGTTTTGTGGTCGAGCAGTACTTC. This gives the protein CASTGSGFVVEQYF.

In regard to this clone: One end of the junction is discordant with germline, which a read error may explain. The J gene is TRBJ2-5, the V gene TRBV9; D perhaps matches TRBD2 (6 bases). Germline loops: CDR1 SGDLS, CDR2 YYNGEE. This CDR3 has 15 residues. CDR3 bases: TGTGCCAGCAGCGTAAGTGGGGGACTCCAAGAGTCCCAGTACTTC. Translation gives CASSVSGGLQESQYF.

The rearrangement links TRBV7-6 to TRBJ2-2; 7 nucleotides agree with TRBD1. The trim removed 6 bases at V and 0 bases at J, leaving 16 bases unmatched. In germline, CDR1 is SGHVS, CDR2 FNYEAQ. The CDR3 runs 19 residues. CDR3 DNA: TGTGCCAGCAGTTTTAGCAGGGGGTTAGTCCCTACGAACACCGGGGAGCTGTTTTTT. This encodes CASSFSRGLVPTNTGELFF.